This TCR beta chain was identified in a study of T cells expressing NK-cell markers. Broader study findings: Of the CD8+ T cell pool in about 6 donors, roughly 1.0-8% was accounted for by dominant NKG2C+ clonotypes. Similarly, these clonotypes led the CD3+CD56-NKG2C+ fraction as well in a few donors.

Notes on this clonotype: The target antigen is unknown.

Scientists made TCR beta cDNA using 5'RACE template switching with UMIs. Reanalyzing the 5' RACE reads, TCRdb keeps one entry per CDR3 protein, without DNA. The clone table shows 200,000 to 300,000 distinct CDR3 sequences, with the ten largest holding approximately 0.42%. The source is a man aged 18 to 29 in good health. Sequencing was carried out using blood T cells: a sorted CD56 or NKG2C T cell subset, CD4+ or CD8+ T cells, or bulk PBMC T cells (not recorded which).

CDR3 region: CASRMNYGYTF. V and J are TRBV5-1 and TRBJ1-2. This CDR3 has 11 amino acids. Germline assignment: CDR1 SGHRS and CDR2 YFSETQ.